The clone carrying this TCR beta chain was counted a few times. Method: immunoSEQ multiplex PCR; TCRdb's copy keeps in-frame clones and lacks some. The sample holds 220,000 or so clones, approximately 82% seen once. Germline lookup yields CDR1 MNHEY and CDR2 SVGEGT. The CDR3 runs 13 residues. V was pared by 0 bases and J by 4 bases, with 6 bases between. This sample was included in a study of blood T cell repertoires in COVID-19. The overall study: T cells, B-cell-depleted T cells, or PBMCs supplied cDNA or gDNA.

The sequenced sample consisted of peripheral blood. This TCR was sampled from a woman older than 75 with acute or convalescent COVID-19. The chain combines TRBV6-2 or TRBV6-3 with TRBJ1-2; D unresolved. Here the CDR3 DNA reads TGTGCCAGCAGTTACTCGGGCTTCTATGGCTACACCTTC. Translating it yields CASSYSGFYGYTF.